Following are 21 T cell receptor beta chains from one sample sequenced in a study of low-dose radiotherapy and immunotherapy resistance in tumors. Time point: before trial treatment. TRAV- and TRBV-specific primers, spanning alpha and beta chains, primed first-strand cDNA. TCR amplification involved 20 PCR cycles with a constant-region primer and V-primer adapter. TCRdb ran MiXCR on the reads and lists one entry per CDR3 protein. The data contain about 39,000 distinct CDR3 sequences, less than 40% of them singletons. Material: PBMCs, obtained before treatment. The receptors come from a male donor with gallbladder cancer.

This clonotype showed up many times. V usage is TRBV4-2 and J usage is TRBJ1-4; no reliable D call. This CDR3 has 13 residues. Germline V CDR1 and CDR2: LGHNA, YNFKEQ. Between the trimmed V and J ends, which lost 0 bases and 7 bases, there was a span of 6 bases. CDR3 region: CASSQERSEKLFF. The CDR3 nucleotides read TGTGCCAGCAGCCAAGAAAGGTCTGAAAAACTGTTTTTT.

The sample holds many counts of this clonotype. This sequence joins TRBV27 and TRBJ1-2, with a possible D match to TRBD1 (5 bases). CDR3 length equals 13 residues. V was pared by 3 bases and J by 4 bases, with 9 bases between. CDR1 is MNHEY, CDR2 SMNVEV, per germline (reference sequence). The CDR3 protein is CASSFRQSYGYTF. Written as DNA, the CDR3 is TGTGCCAGCAGTTTTCGACAGAGCTATGGCTACACCTTC.

This clonotype was detected ten times or more. The rearrangement uses TRBV2 and TRBJ1-5; D may be TRBD1 (5 bases). The CDR3 has 15 amino acids. CDR1 is SNHLY, CDR2 FYNNEI, per germline. V shed 0 bases and J shed 3 bases, with 9 bases lying between them. This CDR3 is CASSEAGVVNQPQHF. In nucleotides, the CDR3 is TGTGCCAGCAGTGAAGCGGGGGTCGTCAATCAGCCCCAGCATTTT.

Concerning this clonotype: With only one base between it and a far larger clone, this is likely a read error. Written as DNA, the CDR3 is TGTGCCAGCAGTTTAAGTCAAGCAAGCACAGATACGCAGTATTTT. Translating it yields CASSLSQASTDTQYF. This chain links TRBV26 with TRBJ2-3. TRBV26 is termed a pseudogene. This CDR3 is built from 15 residues.

This clonotype was seen ten or more times. The chain links TRBV7-3 to TRBJ2-2, with 12 bases aligning to TRBD2. This CDR3 spans 19 amino acids. Germline loops: CDR1 SGHTA, CDR2 FQGTGA. After removal of 3 bases from V and 2 bases from J, the junction contained 10 bases not matched to a gene. CDR3 nucleotides: TGTGCCAGCAGCTTCTGGCTAGCGGGAGGGAGGAAAAACACCGGGGAGCTGTTTTTT. It is translated as CASSFWLAGGRKNTGELFF. The complete variable domain, with remaining parts taken from reference TRBV7-3 and TRBJ2-2, reads GAGVSQTPSNKVTEKGKYVELRCDPISGHTALYWYRQSLGQGPEFLIYFQGTGAADDSGLPNDRFFAVRPEGSVSTLKIQRTERGDSAVYLCASSFWLAGGRKNTGELFFGEGSRLTVL.

This clonotype occurred many times. The J gene is TRBJ2-7, the V gene TRBV6-8; TRBD1 agrees at 8 bases. This CDR3 is 15 amino acids long. After removal of 6 bases from V and 5 bases from J, the junction contained 12 bases not matched to a gene. Germline CDR1 reads MNHGY; CDR2 reads SAAAGT. Here the CDR3 reads CASRASGQAQDEQYF. The CDR3 nucleotides read TGTGCCAGCAGAGCCTCGGGACAGGCTCAGGACGAGCAGTACTTC.

This clonotype has ten or more counts. The chain recombines TRBV20-1 with TRBJ2-7; 8 bases map to TRBD1. This CDR3 is built from 13 residues. Germline CDR1 is DFQATT and CDR2 is SNEGSKA (reference sequence). J was trimmed by 6 bases and V by 6 bases; bases with no gene match: 10. This CDR3 reads CSAKPGQDIEQYF. The CDR3 nucleotides read TGCAGTGCCAAACCGGGACAGGATATCGAGCAGTACTTC.

The chain combines TRBV6-5 with TRBJ2-3; 11 bases are shared with TRBD2. V was clipped by 3 bases and J by 2 bases; unmatched bases: 10. Germline CDR1 and CDR2: MNHEY and SVGAGI. The CDR3 totals 18 residues. The CDR3 DNA is TGTGCCAGCAGTTATGGGTTACTAGCGGGAGAACCCACAGATACGCAGTATTTT. Protein: CASSYGLLAGEPTDTQYF.

In its sample, this clonotype was seen many times. J is TRBJ2-5 and V is TRBV29-1; D is uncertain. The CDR3 runs 13 residues. V was cut by 4 bases and J by 4 bases, with 13 bases left in between. Per germline, CDR1 SQVTM and CDR2 ANQGSEA. The CDR3 DNA reads TGCAGCGTTGTGGACGGGCCGTTAGAGACCCAGTACTTC. As protein: CSVVDGPLETQYF.

There are many counts of this clonotype. In DNA form, the CDR3 reads TGTGCCAGCAGCTTTGGGGGAACGACAGAGCAGTTCTTC. Its translation: CASSFGGTTEQFF. The J gene is TRBJ2-1, the V gene TRBV5-4, with D possibly being TRBD1 or TRBD2 (5 bases each). V lost 2 bases and J 10 bases, leaving 13 bases between the germline ends. The CDR3 sequence is 13 residues long. Per germline, CDR1 SGHNT and CDR2 YYREEE (reference sequence).

The V gene is TRBV29-1, the J gene TRBJ2-3, with 10 bases aligning to TRBD1. Per the germline V gene, CDR1 is SQVTM and CDR2 is ANQGSEA. Trimming cost V 2 bases and J 4 bases; bases outside gene matches: 3. The CDR3 totals 14 residues. The CDR3 sequence: CSVERDRGADTQYF. CDR3 sequence (DNA): TGCAGCGTTGAACGGGACAGGGGAGCAGATACGCAGTATTTT.

This clonotype has a count of ten or more. CDR3 sequence: CASSVQQDSGSQYF. The CDR3 region has the DNA TGTGCCAGCAGCGTTCAACAGGACTCGGGGTCCCAGTACTTC. The chain recombines TRBV7-7 with TRBJ2-5; possibly TRBD1 or TRBD2 for D (5 bases each). CDR1 and CDR2 (germline): SSHAT, FNYEAQ (reference sequence). Trimming cost V 5 bases and J 9 bases, with 19 bases left between them. The CDR3 is 14 residues long.

At least ten counts were recorded for this clonotype. The chain employs TRBV12-3 or TRBV12-4 and TRBJ2-3; 10 bases match TRBD2. CDR3 length: 14 residues. The J segment lost 11 bases and the V segment lost 1 base, leaving 6 bases of the junction unmatched. CDR3 bases: TGTGCCAGCAGTTTAGGGCTAGCGGGAGAGGGGCAGTATTTT. Its protein is CASSLGLAGEGQYF.

This clonotype was found many times. The gene calls are TRBV11-2 and TRBJ1-2; a possible D gene is TRBD1 (5 bases). The germline V gene encodes CDR1 SGHAT and CDR2 FQNNGV. The CDR3 loop spans 14 amino acids. The V end lost 4 bases, the J end lost 5 bases, and 14 bases lay between the germline ends. The CDR3 region is CASSSVQDPYGYTF. The CDR3 bases are TGTGCCAGCAGCTCCGTACAGGACCCGTATGGCTACACCTTC. Full variable domain (missing parts from reference TRBV11-2 and TRBJ1-2): EAGVAQSPRYKIIEKRQSVAFWCNPISGHATLYWYQQILGQGPKLLIQFQNNGVVDDSQLPKDRFSAERLKGVDSTLKIQPAKLEDSAVYLCASSSVQDPYGYTFGSGTRLTVV.

This clonotype ranks as medium-sized. The chain joins TRBV6-1 to TRBJ1-2; weak D call: TRBD1 (6 bases). Trimming stripped 0 bases from V and 4 bases from J, with 9 bases between. The CDR3 consists of 14 residues. Germline-derived CDR1 and CDR2 are MNHNS and SASEGT. CDR3 in DNA: TGTGCCAGCAGTGAAGCAGGAGGGGGCTATGGCTACACCTTC. Translating it yields CASSEAGGGYGYTF.

CDR3 region: CSVGQGQETQYF. DNA of the CDR3: TGCAGCGTTGGCCAGGGTCAAGAGACCCAGTACTTC. This chain connects TRBV29-1 to TRBJ2-5, with D maybe TRBD1 (5 bases). V was trimmed by 4 bases and J by 2 bases, leaving 8 bases between them. Per germline, CDR1 SQVTM and CDR2 ANQGSEA. This CDR3 contains 12 residues.

This clonotype has a handful of counts. J is TRBJ2-7 and V is TRBV18; D is perhaps TRBD2 (8 bases). This CDR3 spans 17 amino acids. Germline V gene lookup returns CDR1 KGHSH and CDR2 LQKENI. Trimming cost V 2 bases and J 5 bases, with 22 bases left between them. This chain's CDR3 is CASSPVARGTRLHEQYF. CDR3 in DNA: TGTGCCAGCTCACCAGTCGCCAGGGGGACTAGGCTCCACGAGCAGTACTTC.

This clonotype showed up just once. This likely stems from a read error, as it lies one base from a far larger clone. CDR3 in amino acids: CASSSPKGSNYEQYF. CDR3 sequence (DNA): TGTGCCAGCAGCTCCCCGAAAGGCTCCAACTACGAGCAGTACTTC. The chain combines TRBV5-4 with TRBJ2-7; D call uncertain. V lost 3 bases, J lost 3 bases, and 16 bases lay in between. The germline CDR1 and CDR2 sequences are SGHNT and YYREEE (reference sequence). This CDR3 has 15 amino acids.

CDR3: CASSMGQGWTEAFF. Here the CDR3 DNA reads TGTGCCAGCAGCATGGGACAGGGCTGGACTGAAGCTTTCTTT. The V call is TRBV13, the J call TRBJ1-1, with TRBD1 matching 9 bases. Per germline, CDR1 PRHDT and CDR2 FYEKMQ (reference sequence). This CDR3 is built from 14 residues. The trim removed 5 bases at V and 5 bases at J, leaving 6 bases unmatched.

The DNA of the CDR3 is TGCGCCAGCAGGGAGACAGGGGCAGAGACCCAGTACTTC. This gives the protein CASRETGAETQYF. The chain joins TRBV10-2 to TRBJ2-5; 8 bases are shared with TRBD1. The CDR3 contains 13 residues. The germline CDR1 and CDR2 sequences are WSHSY and SAAADI. After removal of 6 bases from V and 4 bases from J, the junction contained 4 bases not matched to a gene.

Ten or more counts support this clonotype. The chain joins TRBV7-2 to TRBJ1-4, with TRBD1 matching over 7 bases. CDR3 length: 13 residues. V was pared by 4 bases and J by 13 bases, with 9 bases of the junction left unmatched. Per germline, CDR1 SGHTA and CDR2 FQGNSA. The CDR3 sequence is CASSYNAQGGLFF. The DNA of the CDR3 is TGTGCCAGCAGCTACAACGCTCAGGGGGGACTGTTTTTT.